The rows below give T cell receptor beta chains drawn from one sample of a study of shared clonotypes between healthy human individuals. Clones were read by immunoSEQ multiplex PCR, and TCRdb kept only the in-frame ones, dropping some. The table records around 690,000 clones, around 90% of them present only once. Sequencing input: memory CD8+ T cells from PBMCs. These receptors were collected from a man aged 18 to 30 in good health. Some clones in this sample may be carry-over from other donors' samples. CDR3s include the opening cysteine and the closing phenylalanine or tryptophan. D genes are given only for firm matches. Only some rows state a clone size, as once, few, many or a class for expanded clones.

size: few
V: TRBV27
J: TRBJ1-1
D: NA
length: 14
DNA: TGTGCCAGCAGAAAGGGACTGATGAACACTGAAGCTTTCTTT
CDR3: CASRKGLMNTEAFF

size: NA
V: TRBV7-3
J: TRBJ2-7
D: NA
length: 16
DNA: TGTGCCAGCAGCTTACTTCCTCCAGGGTCGGGTTACGAGCAGTACTTC
CDR3: CASSLLPPGSGYEQYF

size: NA
V: TRBV7-6
J: TRBJ1-1
D: NA
length: 13
DNA: TGTGCCAGCGGACTTAGTTCGAACACTGAAGCTTTCTTT
CDR3: CASGLSSNTEAFF

size: NA
V: TRBV7-8
J: TRBJ1-2
D: NA
length: 14
DNA: TGTGCCAGCAGCGCCGGGACATCGGGGTATGGCTACACCTTC
CDR3: CASSAGTSGYGYTF

size: few
V: TRBV14
J: TRBJ1-1
D: NA
length: 13
DNA: TGTGCCAGCAGCCGGACAGAGAACACTGAAGCTTTCTTT
CDR3: CASSRTENTEAFF

size: NA
V: TRBV19
J: TRBJ2-2
D: NA
length: 16
DNA: TGTGCCAGTAGTCCGAGAAGAGACACTTACACCGGGGAGCTGTTTTTT
CDR3: CASSPRRDTYTGELFF

size: NA
V: TRBV14
J: TRBJ2-4
D: NA
length: 17
DNA: TGTGCCAGCAGCCAAGTTTTCGGGGTGCAGGAGAAAAACATTCAGTACTTC
CDR3: CASSQVFGVQEKNIQYF

size: NA
V: TRBV30
J: TRBJ2-1
D: TRBD2
length: 17
DNA: TGTGCCTGGAGTGTTTCTCGGGGTAGCGGGAAGTTTAATGAGCAGTTCTTC
CDR3: CAWSVSRGSGKFNEQFF

size: few
V: TRBV27
J: TRBJ2-7
D: NA
length: 14
DNA: TGTGCCAGCAGTCTTGGACGAAAAGGCTACGAGCAGTACTTC
CDR3: CASSLGRKGYEQYF

size: NA
V: TRBV15
J: TRBJ2-2
D: TRBD1
length: 15
DNA: TGTGCCACCAGCAGCCGGGACAGCCCCACCGGGGAGCTGTTTTTT
CDR3: CATSSRDSPTGELFF

size: NA
V: TRBV14
J: TRBJ2-7
D: TRBD1
length: 15
DNA: TGTGCCAGCAGCGCCCGGGACAGCCTGTCCTACGAGCAGTACTTC
CDR3: CASSARDSLSYEQYF

size: NA
V: TRBV28
J: TRBJ1-3
D: NA
length: 17
DNA: TGTGCCAGCAGTCCGAAAAGGGCTACGAGCTCTGGAAACACCATATATTTT
CDR3: CASSPKRATSSGNTIYF

size: NA
V: TRBV19
J: TRBJ2-3
D: TRBD2
length: 16
DNA: TGTGCCAGTAGCCCGAACTCCGCGGGAGTCCGGAACGCGCAGTATTTT
CDR3: CASSPNSAGVRNAQYF

size: NA
V: TRBV7-9
J: TRBJ2-7
D: TRBD1
length: 16
DNA: TGTGCCAGCAGCAAGCCCGACAGGGGGACTCCCTACGAGCAGTACTTC
CDR3: CASSKPDRGTPYEQYF

size: NA
V: TRBV29-1
J: TRBJ2-6
D: TRBD1
length: 13
DNA: TGCAGCGCCTGGACAGGGGAGGGCAACGTCCTGACTTTC
CDR3: CSAWTGEGNVLTF

size: NA
V: TRBV11-2
J: TRBJ2-3
D: TRBD2
length: 16
DNA: TGTGCCAGCAGCTTAAGTCCGGGACTAGCGGGGGGTACGCAGTATTTT
CDR3: CASSLSPGLAGGTQYF

size: NA
V: TRBV28
J: TRBJ1-1
D: NA
length: 14
DNA: TGTGCCAGCAGTCCAGGGGAGCTCAACACTGAAGCTTTCTTT
CDR3: CASSPGELNTEAFF

size: once
V: TRBV11-2
J: TRBJ1-4
D: NA
length: 12
DNA: TGTGCCAGCAGCTCCGGGGGCAGTAAGCTGTTTTTT
CDR3: CASSSGGSKLFF

size: NA
V: TRBV9
J: TRBJ2-6
D: TRBD1
length: 17
DNA: TGTGCCAGCAGCCACGGACAGGGGGCGGACGGGGCCAACGTCCTGACTTTC
CDR3: CASSHGQGADGANVLTF

size: NA
V: TRBV6-1
J: TRBJ1-2
D: NA
length: 17
DNA: TGTGCCAGCAGTGAAGGACCGGGCGATAAGCGATCTTATGGCTACACCTTC
CDR3: CASSEGPGDKRSYGYTF

size: once
V: TRBV27
J: TRBJ2-7
D: TRBD1
length: 14
DNA: TGTGCCAGCACTCGACAGGGGGTTCCCTACGAGCAGTACTTC
CDR3: CASTRQGVPYEQYF

size: NA
V: TRBV10-2
J: TRBJ2-5
D: TRBD1
length: 15
DNA: TGCGCCAGCATGTTGGACAGGGGGCAATTGGAGACCCAGTACTTC
CDR3: CASMLDRGQLETQYF

size: NA
V: TRBV7-3
J: TRBJ2-5
D: NA
length: 14
DNA: TGTGCCAGCAGCCCCGGGGACGGACAAGAGACCCAGTACTTC
CDR3: CASSPGDGQETQYF

size: NA
V: TRBV6-5
J: TRBJ1-5
D: NA
length: 15
DNA: TGTGCCAGCAGTTACTTCGAGGGGCTGGGACAGCCCCAGCATTTT
CDR3: CASSYFEGLGQPQHF

size: NA
V: TRBV19
J: TRBJ2-3
D: NA
length: 15
DNA: TGTGCCAGTAGTATGGGGGAAACTAGCACAGATACGCAGTATTTT
CDR3: CASSMGETSTDTQYF

size: NA
V: TRBV28
J: TRBJ2-7
D: NA
length: 16
DNA: TGTGCCAGCAGTCAACTACGACAGAGTAGCTCCTACGAGCAGTACTTC
CDR3: CASSQLRQSSSYEQYF

size: many
V: TRBV2
J: TRBJ1-4
D: TRBD1
length: 15
DNA: TGTGCCAGCACTGGGGGGACAGGGACGGGTGAAAAACTGTTTTTT
CDR3: CASTGGTGTGEKLFF

size: NA
V: TRBV28
J: TRBJ2-5
D: NA
length: 14
DNA: TGTGCCAGCAGTTTTAGCGGAAACCAAGAGACCCAGTACTTC
CDR3: CASSFSGNQETQYF

size: NA
V: TRBV9
J: TRBJ2-5
D: TRBD1
length: 15
DNA: TGTGCCAGCAGCGGACGGGACAGAAGGCAAGAGACCCAGTACTTC
CDR3: CASSGRDRRQETQYF

size: NA
V: TRBV11-2
J: TRBJ2-3
D: TRBD2
length: 16
DNA: TGTGCCAGCAGCTTAAGGCCCGCGGGGGGCACAGATACGCAGTATTTT
CDR3: CASSLRPAGGTDTQYF

size: NA
V: TRBV9
J: TRBJ2-3
D: TRBD2
length: 16
DNA: TGTGCCAGCAGCTCCTCACTAGCGGGGAACACAGATACGCAGTATTTT
CDR3: CASSSSLAGNTDTQYF

size: NA
V: TRBV5-1
J: TRBJ2-2
D: NA
length: 15
DNA: TGCGCCAGCAGCTTCCCAGAATCGAACACCGGGGAGCTGTTTTTT
CDR3: CASSFPESNTGELFF

size: NA
V: TRBV2
J: TRBJ2-7
D: NA
length: 15
DNA: TGTGCCAGCACTAACCCAGGGGCAGGAGTCAGCGAGCAGTACTTC
CDR3: CASTNPGAGVSEQYF

size: NA
V: TRBV25-1
J: TRBJ2-7
D: NA
length: 14
DNA: TGTGCCAGCAGTGATTCGGGGAGACCAGCCGAGCAGTACTTC
CDR3: CASSDSGRPAEQYF

size: NA
V: TRBV7-8
J: TRBJ2-7
D: TRBD1
length: 14
DNA: TGTGCCAGCAGCTTGGGACAGGGGGGCTACGAGCAGTACTTC
CDR3: CASSLGQGGYEQYF

size: NA
V: TRBV28
J: TRBJ2-7
D: NA
length: 14
DNA: TGTGCCAGCAGTTTCTCCCTCCATGGGTACGAGCAGTACTTC
CDR3: CASSFSLHGYEQYF

size: once
V: TRBV7-8
J: TRBJ2-3
D: TRBD2
length: 16
DNA: TGTGCCAGCAGCTTAGAACTAGCGGGAGTTACAGATACGCAGTATTTT
CDR3: CASSLELAGVTDTQYF

size: NA
V: TRBV14
J: TRBJ2-1
D: TRBD2
length: 16
DNA: TGTGCCAGCAGCCAAGCTTCCAGCGGGAGACGAAATGAGCAGTTCTTC
CDR3: CASSQASSGRRNEQFF

size: NA
V: TRBV11-2
J: TRBJ2-7
D: NA
length: 12
DNA: NA
CDR3: CASSVGTGSCDF

size: NA
V: TRBV5-6
J: TRBJ1-5
D: NA
length: 18
DNA: TGTGCCAGCAGCTTGAGGAAGGAGGCCGGTTATAGCAATCAGCCCCAGCATTTT
CDR3: CASSLRKEAGYSNQPQHF

size: NA
V: TRBV5-4
J: TRBJ2-7
D: NA
length: 13
DNA: TGTGCCAGCAGCTTAGGTGGGTTCTACGAGCAGTACTTC
CDR3: CASSLGGFYEQYF

size: NA
V: TRBV4-1
J: TRBJ2-7
D: TRBD2
length: 16
DNA: TGCGCCAGCAGCCAAGGACTAGCGGGAGGTCGGGACGAGCAGTACTTC
CDR3: CASSQGLAGGRDEQYF

size: NA
V: TRBV27
J: TRBJ2-7
D: NA
length: 15
DNA: TGTGCCAGCAGTTTAAGCGGGCAGGGGGCCTACGAGCAGTACTTC
CDR3: CASSLSGQGAYEQYF

size: once
V: TRBV27
J: TRBJ2-7
D: NA
length: 17
DNA: TGTGCCAGCAGCCGAGTTCTCGTCAGGGGACCGATCTACGAGCAGTACTTC
CDR3: CASSRVLVRGPIYEQYF

size: NA
V: TRBV30
J: TRBJ2-2
D: NA
length: 14
DNA: TGTGCCTGGAGCCAGACAGGGAACACCGGGGAGCTGTTTTTT
CDR3: CAWSQTGNTGELFF

size: NA
V: TRBV4-1
J: TRBJ2-2
D: TRBD1
length: 15
DNA: TGCGCCAGCAGCTACGGACAGGAAGCCACCGGGGAGCTGTTTTTT
CDR3: CASSYGQEATGELFF

size: once
V: TRBV11-2
J: TRBJ2-1
D: TRBD2
length: 16
DNA: TGTGCCAGCAGCTTAGCGCCAGCGGGAATATACAATGAGCAGTTCTTC
CDR3: CASSLAPAGIYNEQFF

size: NA
V: TRBV5-6
J: TRBJ1-4
D: NA
length: 14
DNA: TGTGCCAGCAGCTTTCGAGGGCAGAATGAAAAACTGTTTTTT
CDR3: CASSFRGQNEKLFF

size: NA
V: TRBV19
J: TRBJ2-1
D: TRBD1
length: 15
DNA: TGTGCCAGTAGTATCCTCGCAAGCAGGGGGAATGAGCAGTTCTTC
CDR3: CASSILASRGNEQFF

size: few
V: TRBV29-1
J: TRBJ1-1
D: TRBD1
length: 12
DNA: TGCAGCGGCAGGGGAGGGGGCGATGAAGCTTTCTTT
CDR3: CSGRGGGDEAFF

size: NA
V: TRBV28
J: TRBJ1-2
D: NA
length: 13
DNA: TGTGCCAGCAGTTTAGGACGGTACTATGGCTACACCTTC
CDR3: CASSLGRYYGYTF

size: NA
V: TRBV10-2
J: TRBJ1-1
D: NA
length: 11
DNA: TGCGCCAGCAGGGCTGGGACTGAAGCTTTCTTT
CDR3: CASRAGTEAFF

size: NA
V: TRBV7-9
J: TRBJ1-1
D: NA
length: 12
DNA: TGTGCCAGCAGCTGGGGCACTACTGAAGCTTTCTTT
CDR3: CASSWGTTEAFF

size: NA
V: TRBV19
J: TRBJ2-7
D: TRBD1
length: 13
DNA: TGTGCCAGTAGTAGGCGACAGGGGGACGAGCAGTACTTC
CDR3: CASSRRQGDEQYF